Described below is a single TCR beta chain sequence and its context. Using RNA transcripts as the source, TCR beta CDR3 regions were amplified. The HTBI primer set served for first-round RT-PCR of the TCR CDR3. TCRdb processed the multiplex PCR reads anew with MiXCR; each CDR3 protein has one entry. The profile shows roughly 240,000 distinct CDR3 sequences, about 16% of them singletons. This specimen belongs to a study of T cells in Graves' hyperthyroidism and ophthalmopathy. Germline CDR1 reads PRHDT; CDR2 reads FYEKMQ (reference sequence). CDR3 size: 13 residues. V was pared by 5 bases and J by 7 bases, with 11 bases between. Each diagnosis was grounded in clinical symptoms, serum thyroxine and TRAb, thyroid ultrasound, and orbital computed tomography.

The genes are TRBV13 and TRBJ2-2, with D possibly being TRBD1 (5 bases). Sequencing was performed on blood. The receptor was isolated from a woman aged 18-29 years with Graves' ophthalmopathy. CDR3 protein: CASSDRQFGELFF. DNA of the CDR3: TGTGCCAGCAGCGACCGACAGTTCGGGGAGCTGTTTTTT.